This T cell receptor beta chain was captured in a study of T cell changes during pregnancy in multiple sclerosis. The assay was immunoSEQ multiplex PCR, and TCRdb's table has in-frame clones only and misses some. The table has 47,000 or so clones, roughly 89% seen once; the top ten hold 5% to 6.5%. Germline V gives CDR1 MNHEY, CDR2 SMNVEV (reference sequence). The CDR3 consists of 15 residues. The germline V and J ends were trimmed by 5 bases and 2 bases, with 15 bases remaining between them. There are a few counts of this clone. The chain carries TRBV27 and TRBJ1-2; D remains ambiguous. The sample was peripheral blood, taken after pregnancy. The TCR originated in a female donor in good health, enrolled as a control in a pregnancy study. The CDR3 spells CASSPRGSTNYGYTF. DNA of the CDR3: TGTGCCAGCAGTCCCCGAGGGAGTACCAACTATGGCTACACCTTC.